Below, 25 T cell receptor beta chains from the same sample are listed, as sequenced in a study of T cell repertoires in cytomegalovirus infection. Each CDR3 protein is one row after TCRdb ran MiXCR on the reads. The table includes 700,000 to 900,000 distinct CDR3 sequences, 29% detected once. These receptors have no identified antigens. The sequencing used cultured CD8+ T cells from PBMCs, collected from culture after CMV antigen stimulation. The receptors were sampled from a human donor in good health (CMV status not recorded). Some clones in this sample may be carry-over from other donors' samples.

Ten or more counts support this clonotype. The CDR3 sequence: CASSAGTTRTDTQYF. The CDR3 DNA is TGTGCCAGCAGCGCCGGGACGACCCGCACAGATACGCAGTATTTT. V and J are TRBV7-8 and TRBJ2-3; D is perhaps TRBD1 or TRBD2 (5 bases each). The CDR3 length is 15 residues. V lost 5 bases to trimming and J lost 1 base, with 13 bases between them. Germline CDR1 is SGHVS and CDR2 is FQNEAQ.

In this sample, this clonotype turned up many times. The chain uses TRBV7-6 and TRBJ1-1, with 9 bases fitting TRBD1. Per germline, CDR1 SGHVS and CDR2 FNYEAQ. V shed 2 bases, J shed 1 base, and the junction held 11 bases outside the gene matches. This CDR3 is built from 18 residues. The CDR3 here is CASSLYGVPGQGNTEAFF. As DNA, the CDR3 is TGTGCCAGCAGCTTATATGGGGTCCCGGGACAGGGGAACACTGAAGCTTTCTTT.

This clonotype was counted a few times. The chain recombines TRBV12-3 or TRBV12-4 with TRBJ2-7; 7 nucleotides agree with TRBD1. V was pared by 3 bases and J by 4 bases, with 3 bases of the junction left unmatched. CDR3 length equals 13 residues. DNA of the CDR3: TGTGCCAGCAGTTTGGGGACAGTTTACGAGCAGTACGTC. This encodes CASSLGTVYEQYV.

The rearrangement uses TRBV27 and TRBJ1-5; D is perhaps TRBD1 (5 bases). Germline V gene data show CDR1 as MNHEY and CDR2 as SMNVEV (reference sequence). The CDR3 runs 14 residues. V dropped 9 bases and J dropped 4 bases, with 16 bases sitting between them. CDR3 sequence: CARPQVEGNQPQHF. The CDR3 coding sequence is TGTGCCAGGCCCCAGGTGGAGGGGAATCAGCCCCAGCATTTT.

The rearrangement links TRBV7-6 to TRBJ2-1, with D perhaps TRBD1 or TRBD2 (6 bases each). This CDR3 is built from 15 residues. V was cut by 5 bases and J by 5 bases, with 16 bases left in between. Germline CDR1 and CDR2: SGHVS and FNYEAQ. In DNA, the CDR3 is TGTGCCAGCAGCCCCCCCTCCGGGGGCCACAATGAGCAGTTCTTC. Translating it yields CASSPPSGGHNEQFF.

The chain carries TRBV12-5 and TRBJ2-2, with 11 nucleotides matching TRBD1. Germline trimming cut 7 bases from V and 3 bases from J; bases unmatched to any gene: 4. Germline V gene data show CDR1 as LGHNT and CDR2 as FRNRAP. This CDR3 region has 15 residues. CDR3: CASVGTGGHTGELFF. The CDR3 DNA is TGTGCTAGTGTCGGGACAGGGGGTCACACCGGGGAGCTGTTTTTT.

Worth noting for this clonotype: One end of the junction does not line up with germline, which may come from a read error. The gene calls are TRBV7-8 and TRBJ2-1; unclear D gene. The CDR3 totals 13 residues. CDR1 is SGHVS and CDR2 is FQNEAQ in the germline V gene. The CDR3 reads CASSLNLQHEKFF. CDR3 nucleotide sequence: TGTGCCAGCAGCTTAAACCTCCAACATGAGAAGTTCTTC.

This chain uses TRBV6-1 with TRBJ2-2; 7 bases align to TRBD1. J lost 4 bases, V lost 11 bases, and 10 bases had no gene match. Per the germline V gene, CDR1 is MNHNS and CDR2 is SASEGT. The CDR3 consists of 14 residues. DNA for the CDR3: TGTGCCGGAACCCTCTCAGGGGGCACCGGGGAGCTGTTTTTT. It is translated as CAGTLSGGTGELFF.

This sequence joins TRBV7-6 and TRBJ1-2; the match to TRBD1 covers 10 bases. V lost 5 bases, J lost 6 bases, and 6 bases stayed unmatched. The CDR3 has 14 amino acids. In germline, CDR1 is SGHVS, CDR2 FNYEAQ. CDR3 DNA: TGTGCCAGCAGCCCCGGACAGGGGGTCCATGGCTACACCTTC. This encodes CASSPGQGVHGYTF.

This clonotype was counted between two and nine times. The chain links TRBV4-1 to TRBJ1-1, with D possibly TRBD1 on 5 matching bases. V lost 4 bases to trimming and J lost 0 bases, with 12 bases between them. The CDR3 is made up of 15 amino acids. Germline-derived CDR1 and CDR2 are MGHRA and YSYEKL. The CDR3 is CASSLRSGLNTEAFF. DNA of the CDR3: TGCGCCAGCAGCCTAAGATCGGGGCTGAACACTGAAGCTTTCTTT.

The chain has TRBV6-6 and TRBJ2-3; 12 bases map to TRBD2. CDR3 size: 16 residues. V shed 4 bases, J shed 3 bases, and the junction held 5 bases outside the gene matches. CDR1 is MNHNY, CDR2 SVGAGI, per germline (reference sequence). In nucleotides, the CDR3 is TGTGCCAGCAGTTCACCTAGCGGGGGGGCTACAGATACGCAGTATTTT. Translation: CASSSPSGGATDTQYF.

The chain combines TRBV7-2 with TRBJ2-7, with D unresolved. Looked up from germline, CDR1 is SGHTA and CDR2 is FQGNSA. Trimming removed 1 base at V and 3 bases at J, with 10 bases between. The CDR3 runs 14 residues. The CDR3 here is CASSLELTNYEQYF. The DNA for the CDR3 is TGTGCCAGCAGCTTAGAGTTAACAAACTACGAGCAGTACTTC.

This clonotype was counted ten times or more. The chain combines TRBV5-5 with TRBJ1-5; D gene uncertain. The CDR3 is 13 residues long. Looked up from germline, CDR1 is SGHKS and CDR2 is YYEKEE (reference sequence). The ends were cut back, 1 base at V and 4 bases at J, with 6 bases in the middle. The CDR3 protein is CASSLFDNQPQHF. The CDR3 DNA reads as TGTGCCAGCAGCTTGTTCGATAATCAGCCCCAGCATTTT. The full variable domain, its missing parts supplied by reference TRBV5-5 and TRBJ1-5, is DAGVTQSPTHLIKTRGQQVTLRCSPISGHKSVSWYQQVLGQGPQFIFQYYEKEERGRGNFPDRFSARQFPNYSSELNVNALLLGDSALYLCASSLFDNQPQHFGDGTRLSIL.

Worth noting for this clonotype: The junction shows a germline mismatch at one end, possibly a read error. CDR3 sequence: CASSPGPYYEQYF. In nucleotides, the CDR3 is TGTGCAAGTAGTCCCGGCCCATACTACGAGCAGTACTTC. The chain has TRBV19 and TRBJ2-7; D is unresolved. Germline V lookup: CDR1 LNHDA, CDR2 SQIVND (reference sequence). The CDR3 length is 13 residues.

V and J are TRBV12-3 or TRBV12-4 and TRBJ1-2, with unresolved D. V lost 3 bases, J lost 2 bases, and 10 bases lay in between. The CDR3 covers 14 residues. The CDR3 sequence is CASSFVATNYGYTF. DNA of the CDR3: TGTGCCAGCAGTTTCGTGGCTACAAACTATGGCTACACCTTC.

The chain combines TRBV6-1 with TRBJ2-3; 8 nucleotides match TRBD1. The trim removed 7 bases at V and 3 bases at J, leaving 12 bases unmatched. The CDR3 sequence is 16 residues long. CDR1 is MNHNS and CDR2 is SASEGT in the germline V gene. CDR3 sequence (DNA): TGTGCCAGCACCTGGACCGAGACAGGGGCAACAGATACGCAGTATTTT. It specifies CASTWTETGATDTQYF.

The gene calls are TRBV19 and TRBJ1-1, with TRBD1 matching 9 bases. The CDR3 runs 15 residues. The V gene's germline CDR1 is LNHDA and CDR2 SQIVND (reference sequence). V shed 8 bases and J 5 bases; nucleotides not matched to a gene: 12. For the CDR3, the DNA is TGTGCCAGTCGCCCCGGGGGACAGGGATTTACTGAAGCTTTCTTT. Protein sequence: CASRPGGQGFTEAFF. Full variable domain (missing parts from reference TRBV19 and TRBJ1-1): DGGITQSPKYLFRKEGQNVTLSCEQNLNHDAMYWYRQDPGQGLRLIYYSQIVNDFQKGDIAEGYSVSREKKESFPLTVTSAQKNPTAFYLCASRPGGQGFTEAFFGQGTRLTVV.

This clonotype was observed a few times. The chain recombines TRBV7-2 with TRBJ2-1; D may be TRBD1 (6 bases). The V gene lost 4 bases and the J gene lost 4 bases, with 17 bases spanning the gap. This CDR3 contains 16 residues. Germline V gene lookup returns CDR1 SGHTA and CDR2 FQGNSA. DNA for the CDR3: TGTGCCAGCAGCTCCCGGTTTGGGGGCCTATACAATGAGCAGTTCTTC. Its protein product is CASSSRFGGLYNEQFF.

Only a few counts were recorded for this clonotype. This chain connects TRBV19 to TRBJ2-2; D remains ambiguous. CDR1 is LNHDA and CDR2 is SQIVND in the germline V gene (reference sequence). V was clipped by 4 bases and J by 6 bases, with 3 bases between them. There are 11 residues in the CDR3. CDR3 residues: CASSKAGELFF. The DNA for the CDR3 is TGTGCCAGTAGTAAAGCCGGGGAGCTGTTTTTT.

This clonotype was counted between two and nine times. The chain links TRBV27 to TRBJ2-3; 7 bases line up with TRBD1. Per germline, CDR1 MNHEY and CDR2 SMNVEV (reference sequence). The length of the CDR3 is 15 residues. J gave up 2 bases and V 5 bases, and 7 bases lay outside the gene matches. The CDR3 DNA reads TGTGCCAGCAGTCCGACAGGGCACGACACAGATACGCAGTATTTT. Its protein product is CASSPTGHDTDTQYF.

This clonotype occurred a few times. The rearrangement joins TRBV15 to TRBJ1-1; a possible D gene is TRBD1 (6 bases). The CDR3 contains 14 residues. V was trimmed by 0 bases and J by 3 bases, leaving 8 bases between them. Germline V gene sequence: CDR1 LNHNV, CDR2 YYDKDF (reference sequence). The CDR3 region is CATSRDRGHTEAFF. The CDR3 DNA sequence: TGTGCCACCAGCAGAGACAGGGGCCACACTGAAGCTTTCTTT.

V and J are TRBV3-1 and TRBJ2-1; possibly TRBD2 for D (6 bases). The germline V gene has CDR1 LGHDT and CDR2 YNNKEL (reference sequence). CDR3 length: 17 residues. Trimming removed 4 bases at V and 1 base at J, with 17 bases between. Here the CDR3 DNA reads TGTGCCAGCAGCCCTGCATCTCGGGGGAGGTCCTACAATGAGCAGTTCTTC. As protein: CASSPASRGRSYNEQFF.

The chain joins TRBV7-9 to TRBJ2-5; D may be TRBD1 (5 bases). The CDR3 is 14 amino acids. CDR1 SEHNR and CDR2 FQNEAQ come from the germline V gene (reference sequence). The V end was cut by 3 bases, the J end by 2 bases, with 10 bases between. CDR3 amino acids: CASSFATEQETQYF. The CDR3 bases are TGTGCCAGCAGCTTTGCGACAGAGCAAGAGACCCAGTACTTC.

This clonotype turned up a few times. The V call is TRBV5-8, the J call TRBJ1-5; D perhaps matches TRBD1 (5 bases). Germline values: CDR1 SGHTS, CDR2 YDEGEE. Between the trimmed V and J ends, which lost 4 bases and 9 bases, there was a span of 17 bases. This CDR3 has 14 residues. The CDR3 region has the DNA TGTGCCAGCAGCATAACAGGCCCCAGAACGCCCCAGCATTTT. Protein product: CASSITGPRTPQHF.

V usage is TRBV7-4 and J usage is TRBJ2-5; 8 nucleotides align to TRBD1. The V and J ends lost 6 bases and 1 base, in that order; junction bases with no gene match: 13. Germline assignment: CDR1 SGHVT and CDR2 SQSDAQ. The CDR3 runs 17 residues. Written as DNA, the CDR3 is TGTGCCAGCAGACCGGGACAGGACCTACCCTTCCAAGAGACCCAGTACTTC. Its translation: CASRPGQDLPFQETQYF.